The 8 T cell receptor beta chains listed next were all sequenced from one sample in a study of T-cell memory formation after mild COVID-19. TCRdb reprocessed the 5' RACE reads via MiXCR and lists one record per CDR3 protein. The table records 530,000 or so distinct CDR3 sequences, around 15% of them present only once. The sequenced sample consisted of PBMCs or a T cell subset sorted from them (not recorded which). The receptors were gathered from an adult woman who had mild COVID-19 (a few samples of this study predate the infection). Cell type and time point are not known.

The chain links TRBV4-3 to TRBJ2-3; D remains ambiguous. Trimming left V 0 bases short and J 4 bases short, with 8 bases between. The CDR3 is 14 amino acids. Germline CDR1 and CDR2: LGHNA and YSLEER. CDR3 coding DNA: TGCGCCAGCAGCCAAGATCCGACGGCAGATACGCAGTATTTT. As protein: CASSQDPTADTQYF.

This chain uses TRBV19 with TRBJ1-1; D gene unclear. Trimming took 1 base from V and 6 from J, leaving 9 bases between them. Germline V CDR1 and CDR2: LNHDA, SQIVND (reference sequence). This CDR3 is built from 13 residues. The CDR3 sequence: CASSIGFLAEAFF. The CDR3 region has the DNA TGTGCCAGTAGTATAGGGTTCTTGGCTGAAGCTTTCTTT.

This clonotype showed up many times. CDR3 coding DNA: TGTGCCAGCAGTTTAAGGCGCTCATCTTACGAGCAGTACTTC. Translated, it gives CASSLRRSSYEQYF. This chain uses TRBV27 with TRBJ2-7; D gene unclear. Trimming took off 2 bases at V and 4 bases at J, with 12 bases between the two ends. This CDR3 has 14 residues. Germline CDR1 is MNHEY and CDR2 is SMNVEV (reference sequence).

The V gene is TRBV6-4, the J gene TRBJ1-1; no reliable D call. The V and J ends lost 3 bases and 2 bases respectively, with 7 bases between them. The V gene's germline CDR1 is MRHNA and CDR2 SNTAGT. The CDR3 length is 13 residues. CDR3: CASSEFGNTEAFF. CDR3 nucleotides: TGTGCCAGCAGTGAATTCGGAAACACTGAAGCTTTCTTT.

The chain recombines TRBV15 with TRBJ1-3, with 11 positions matching TRBD1. Germline values: CDR1 LNHNV, CDR2 YYDKDF (reference sequence). Trimming took 1 base from V and 0 from J; bases not matched to a gene: 2. CDR3 size: 17 residues. DNA of the CDR3: TGTGCCACCAGCAGAGGGGACAGGGGGTTCTCTGGAAACACCATATATTTT. Encoded protein: CATSRGDRGFSGNTIYF.

The chain joins TRBV7-2 to TRBJ1-5; no clear D gene. This CDR3 region has 15 residues. Germline V gene data show CDR1 as SGHTA and CDR2 as FQGNSA. Trimming left V 2 bases short and J 0 bases short, with 8 bases between. The CDR3, as DNA: TGTGCCAGCAGCTTACAGCTTCATAGCAATCAGCCCCAGCATTTT. This gives the protein CASSLQLHSNQPQHF. The entire variable domain, with the rest obtained from reference TRBV7-2 and TRBJ1-5, is as follows: GAGVSQSPSNKVTEKGKDVELRCDPISGHTALYWYRQSLGQGLEFLIYFQGNSAPDKSGLPSDRFSAERTGGSVSTLTIQRTQQEDSAVYLCASSLQLHSNQPQHFGDGTRLSIL.

The chain employs TRBV20-1 and TRBJ1-1; 8 positions agree with TRBD1. J was trimmed by 5 bases and V by 3 bases; bases with no gene match: 5. The CDR3 has 13 amino acids. CDR1 is DFQATT, CDR2 SNEGSKA, per germline (reference sequence). The chain's CDR3 is CSASGQGWTEAFF. Here the CDR3 DNA reads TGCAGTGCTAGTGGACAGGGCTGGACTGAAGCTTTCTTT.

This clonotype was recorded a few times. The chain joins TRBV4-1 to TRBJ2-2; D is possibly TRBD1 or TRBD2 (6 bases each). With 5 bases removed from V and 3 bases from J, the gap between germline ends came to 10 bases. Germline CDR1 MGHRA, CDR2 YSYEKL. CDR3 length: 14 amino acids. The CDR3 nucleotides are TGCGCCAGCAGCTTCGGGGGCCACACCGGGGAGCTGTTTTTT. Protein: CASSFGGHTGELFF.